These 9 T cell receptor beta chains share one sample of origin, sequenced in a study of T cells in Graves' hyperthyroidism and ophthalmopathy. Template material for amplifying TCR beta CDR3 regions consisted of RNA transcripts. First-round RT-PCR with HTBI primers amplified the TCR CDR3 region. TCRdb reanalysed the multiplex PCR reads using MiXCR and keeps one entry per CDR3 protein. The table has 300,000 to 350,000 distinct CDR3 sequences, approximately 16% seen once. Sequencing used blood. These receptors originate from a young man with Graves' hyperthyroidism.

The V gene is TRBV9, the J gene TRBJ2-6; 8 nucleotides match TRBD1. Germline assignment: CDR1 SGDLS and CDR2 YYNGEE. V lost 0 bases and J lost 1; bases outside the gene matches: 9. The CDR3 is 19 amino acids. The CDR3 protein is CASSVALQGGGSGANVLTF. CDR3 DNA sequence: TGTGCCAGCAGCGTAGCTCTACAGGGGGGTGGGTCTGGGGCCAACGTCCTGACTTTC.

This chain joins TRBV10-3 and TRBJ2-3, with a tentative D call TRBD1 (6 bases). This CDR3 has 16 amino acids. The germline V and J ends were trimmed by 4 bases and 0 bases, with 14 bases remaining between them. Germline-derived CDR1 and CDR2 are ENHRY and SYGVKD. The CDR3 DNA sequence: TGTGCCATCAGTGGTGAGGACAGATCAAGCACAGATACGCAGTATTTT. This gives the protein CAISGEDRSSTDTQYF.

This clonotype was counted ten times or more. This chain connects TRBV7-2 to TRBJ2-3; unclear D gene. The germline V gene encodes CDR1 SGHTA and CDR2 FQGNSA. The CDR3 length is 14 residues. V lost 7 bases to trimming and J lost 5 bases, with 16 bases between them. The CDR3 region is CASTPQSRQDTQYF. The CDR3 DNA follows: TGTGCCAGCACCCCCCAGAGTAGGCAAGATACGCAGTATTTT.

This clonotype was observed at least ten times. The chain links TRBV12-5 to TRBJ2-3, with 9 bases lining up with TRBD1. In germline, CDR1 is LGHNT, CDR2 FRNRAP. This CDR3 has 15 residues. Trimming removed 3 bases from V and 3 bases from J; junction bases left unmatched: 4. The CDR3 bases are TGTGCTAGTGGTTTACGGGGACAGGGAACAGATACGCAGTATTTT. It translates to CASGLRGQGTDTQYF.

This clonotype was detected many times. The V and J genes are TRBV13 and TRBJ2-1; TRBD1 agrees at 8 bases. Germline lookup yields CDR1 PRHDT and CDR2 FYEKMQ (reference sequence). The CDR3 runs 15 residues. Trimming took 6 bases from V and 8 from J; bases not matched to a gene: 12. The CDR3 loop is CASSTGTGYVHEQFF. CDR3 sequence (DNA): TGTGCCAGCAGTACCGGGACAGGCTACGTCCATGAGCAGTTCTTC.

This chain joins TRBV13 and TRBJ2-3; 12 nucleotides line up with TRBD2. Trimming removed 4 bases from V and 2 bases from J; junction bases left unmatched: 16. The CDR3 spans 20 residues. Germline V gene lookup returns CDR1 PRHDT and CDR2 FYEKMQ (reference sequence). The CDR3 sequence: CASSSSSYTGTSGPTDTQYF. The CDR3 DNA reads TGTGCCAGCAGCTCCTCCTCCTACACTGGGACTAGCGGGCCCACAGATACGCAGTATTTT.

This clonotype has a count of ten or more. The genes are TRBV12-3 or TRBV12-4 and TRBJ2-7, with 12 positions matching TRBD2. The CDR3 extends over 15 amino acids. Unmatched junction bases numbered 6, after V lost 6 bases and J lost 3 bases. DNA of the CDR3: TGTGCCAGCAGACCCGGACTAGCGGGACTCTACGAGCAGTACTTC. Protein sequence: CASRPGLAGLYEQYF.

This clonotype showed up many times. V gene TRBV29-1 combines with J gene TRBJ2-3, with 11 positions matching TRBD2. After removal of 6 bases from V and 6 bases from J, the junction contained 8 bases not matched to a gene. CDR3 length: 14 residues. Germline CDR1 SQVTM, CDR2 ANQGSEA. For the CDR3, the DNA is TGCAGCGTGGCGTTAGCGGGAGGGACCGATACGCAGTATTTT. Translating gives CSVALAGGTDTQYF.

The DNA of the CDR3 is TGTGCCAGCAGCTTGGCCACTGTAGGGGGCACAGATACGCAGTATTTT. Translation: CASSLATVGGTDTQYF. This sequence joins TRBV11-2 and TRBJ2-3; perhaps TRBD1 as D (5 bases). V was clipped by 3 bases and J by 1 base, with 14 bases between them. Per the germline V gene, CDR1 is SGHAT and CDR2 is FQNNGV. The CDR3 totals 16 residues.